These 10 T cell receptor beta chains share one sample of origin, sequenced in a study of early T cells in non-severe SARS-CoV-2 infection. TCRdb reprocessed the 5' RACE reads with MiXCR, giving one entry per CDR3 protein. The sample has 74,000 or so distinct CDR3 sequences, roughly 12% seen once. Sequencing used whole blood. These receptors all stem from an adult who was a healthcare worker with PCR-confirmed SARS-CoV-2 infection or an uninfected control (not recorded which).

This clonotype has more than one count but fewer than ten. J is TRBJ2-1 and V is TRBV11-2; D not certain. Germline V lookup: CDR1 SGHAT, CDR2 FQNNGV. The V gene lost 1 base and the J gene lost 5 bases, with 12 bases spanning the gap. CDR3 length: 15 amino acids. DNA for the CDR3: TGTGCCAGCAGCTTAGTTTCCCTGGTTAACAATGAGCAGTTCTTC. This gives the protein CASSLVSLVNNEQFF.

This clonotype was picked up a small number of times. The CDR3 spells CAIIYYRQRNEKLFF. In nucleotides, the CDR3 is TGTGCCATCATATACTACCGACAGCGTAATGAAAAACTGTTTTTT. The genes are TRBV10-3 and TRBJ1-4; the D gene is possibly TRBD1 (5 bases). V was trimmed by 7 bases and J by 4 bases, leaving 16 bases between them. The germline CDR1 and CDR2 sequences are ENHRY and SYGVKD. The length of the CDR3 is 15 residues.

This clonotype has at least ten counts. DNA of the CDR3: TGTGCCAGTAGTATAAGGTCCGGGGCTGAAGCTTTCTTT. Protein product: CASSIRSGAEAFF. This chain uses TRBV19 with TRBJ1-1, with no clear D. The CDR3 spans 13 residues. Per the germline V gene, CDR1 is LNHDA and CDR2 is SQIVND (reference sequence). V gave up 2 bases and J gave up 6 bases, with 10 bases separating them.

A word on this clonotype: A single base separates this from a much larger clone, so it may be a read error. The rearrangement joins TRBV20-1 to TRBJ2-1; 8 positions match TRBD2. J gave up 0 bases and V 8 bases, and 12 bases lay outside the gene matches. This CDR3 comprises 16 residues. Germline CDR1 DFQATT, CDR2 SNEGSKA (reference sequence). Written as DNA, the CDR3 is TGCAGTACCACTGGACTAGCAAAAAGCTCCTACAATGAGCAGTTCTTC. Translating it yields CSTTGLAKSSYNEQFF.

This clonotype has a handful of counts. The chain uses TRBV5-1 and TRBJ2-7; a possible D gene is TRBD2 (5 bases). CDR1 and CDR2 from the germline V gene are SGHRS and YFSETQ. This CDR3 is built from 14 residues. Deletions cut 4 bases from V and 2 bases from J, with 13 bases between. CDR3 in DNA: TGCGCCAGCAGCCACTCGGACTTTACCTACGAGCAGTACTTC. Amino acid sequence: CASSHSDFTYEQYF. The full variable domain, in which reference TRBV5-1 and TRBJ2-7 provide the parts outside the CDR3, is KAGVTQTPRYLIKTRGQQVTLSCSPISGHRSVSWYQQTPGQGLQFLFEYFSETQRNKGNFPGRFSGRQFSNSRSEMNVSTLELGDSALYLCASSHSDFTYEQYFGPGTRLTVT.

The sample holds a few counts of this clonotype. The chain joins TRBV5-1 to TRBJ2-1; D may correspond to TRBD1 or TRBD2 (5 bases each). Trimming removed 3 bases from V and 7 bases from J, with 11 bases in between. Germline values: CDR1 SGHRS, CDR2 YFSETQ. This CDR3 has 13 amino acids. The CDR3 DNA follows: TGCGCCAGCAGCTGGGGACCGCGGAATGAGCAGTTCTTC. Its protein product is CASSWGPRNEQFF.

The chain carries TRBV30 and TRBJ2-7; 9 nucleotides match TRBD1. V gave up 3 bases and J gave up 7 bases; unmatched junction bases: 7. The CDR3 contains 13 residues. Germline loops: CDR1 GTSNPN, CDR2 SVGIG (reference sequence). The CDR3 DNA follows: TGTGCCTGGAGCCCTGGACAGGGGTATGAGCAGTACTTC. This translates into CAWSPGQGYEQYF. The full variable domain, completed using reference TRBV30 and TRBJ2-7, is SQTIHQWPATLVQPVGSPLSLECTVEGTSNPNLYWYRQAAGRGLQLLFYSVGIGQISSEVPQNLSASRPQDRQFILSSKKLLLSDSGFYLCAWSPGQGYEQYFGPGTRLTVT.

V gene TRBV5-1 combines with J gene TRBJ1-2; D might be TRBD1 (6 bases). The V gene's germline CDR1 is SGHRS and CDR2 YFSETQ. The CDR3 covers 13 residues. The V and J ends lost 0 bases and 7 bases respectively, with 10 bases between them. Written as DNA, the CDR3 is TGCGCCAGCAGCTTGGAGGGGGACTCTGGCTACACCTTC. Its translation is CASSLEGDSGYTF. Full variable domain (outside the CDR3, taken from reference TRBV5-1 and TRBJ1-2): KAGVTQTPRYLIKTRGQQVTLSCSPISGHRSVSWYQQTPGQGLQFLFEYFSETQRNKGNFPGRFSGRQFSNSRSEMNVSTLELGDSALYLCASSLEGDSGYTFGSGTRLTVV.

At least ten counts were recorded for this clonotype. The rearrangement uses TRBV7-2 and TRBJ1-2; 7 bases match TRBD1. Germline CDR1 is SGHTA and CDR2 is FQGNSA. There are 14 residues in the CDR3. V lost 5 bases, J lost 0 bases, and 3 bases stayed unmatched. In DNA, the CDR3 is TGTGCCAGCAGCGTGGGACAGCCTAACTATGGCTACACCTTC. As protein: CASSVGQPNYGYTF. The entire variable domain, with the rest obtained from reference TRBV7-2 and TRBJ1-2, is as follows: GAGVSQSPSNKVTEKGKDVELRCDPISGHTALYWYRQSLGQGLEFLIYFQGNSAPDKSGLPSDRFSAERTGGSVSTLTIQRTQQEDSAVYLCASSVGQPNYGYTFGSGTRLTVV.

This clonotype was seen repeatedly, ten times or more. V usage is TRBV28 and J usage is TRBJ2-7; possibly TRBD1 or TRBD2 for D (5 bases each). The V and J ends lost 5 bases and 7 bases respectively, with 15 bases between them. CDR1 is MDHEN and CDR2 is SYDVKM in the germline V gene. CDR3 size: 13 residues. The CDR3 reads CASSPRGLSEQYF. CDR3 coding DNA: TGTGCCAGCAGTCCCCGGGGCCTTTCTGAGCAGTACTTC.